This is a list of T cell receptor beta chains from one sample in a study of graft-versus-host responses after intestinal transplantation. Here immunoSEQ multiplex PCR was the method, and the copy in TCRdb shows in-frame clones only, minus some. The table includes around 84,000 clones, roughly 80% detected once. Their recognized antigens are unknown. This specimen consisted of unstimulated CD8+ T cells sorted from spleen or lymph node cells, obtained before intestinal transplant. All receptors derive from a human donor who received an intestinal transplant. Both conserved end residues are part of each CDR3. A D gene is named only where the DNA matches it firmly. For some rows the clone size is stated as once, few or many, or as a class when expanded; others skip it.

NA | TRBJ2-7 | NA | TRBV28 | TGTGCCAGCAGTTTGGGCCAGAGCTACGAGCAGTACTTC | CASSLGQSYEQYF
NA | TRBJ2-1 | NA | TRBV7-6 | TGTGCCAGCAGCTTAGATAGCGAGAGCTCCTACAATGAGCAGTTCTTC | CASSLDSESSYNEQFF
TRBD2 | TRBJ2-7 | NA | TRBV4-1 | TGCGCCAGCAGCCGAGGACGGACTAGCGGGAGTACCGAGCAGTACTTC | CASSRGRTSGSTEQYF
TRBD1 | TRBJ2-1 | once | TRBV19 | TGTGCCAGTAGTATGTCGGGACAGGGCTACAATGAGCAGTTCTTC | CASSMSGQGYNEQFF
NA | TRBJ2-2 | NA | TRBV19 | TGTGCCAGTAGTATAGCCCACACCGGGGAGCTGTTTTTT | CASSIAHTGELFF
NA | TRBJ1-1 | NA | TRBV28 | TGTGCCAGCAGTTCAACGGGACACGGAGTTTCATTGATAGGTGGGAACACTGAAGCTTTCTTT | CASSSTGHGVSLIGGNTEAFF
NA | TRBJ1-1 | NA | TRBV19 | TGTGCCAGTAGTATCGGCGGGTTCATGAACACTGAAGCTTTCTTT | CASSIGGFMNTEAFF
TRBD2 | TRBJ2-7 | NA | TRBV28 | TGTGCCAGCAGTTTTGGACTAGCGGGATTGATCGAGCAGTACTTC | CASSFGLAGLIEQYF
NA | TRBJ2-5 | once | TRBV11-2 | TGTGCCAGCAGCTTCGGGTCAGGTGTCGCGACCCAGTACTTC | CASSFGSGVATQYF
NA | TRBJ1-3 | NA | TRBV28 | TGTGCCAGCAGTTTAGGGAACACCATATATTTT | CASSLGNTIYF
NA | TRBJ1-4 | NA | TRBV6-6 | TGTGCCAGCAGTTACTCGATTTCTGGGGGGCGACTGTTTTTT | CASSYSISGGRLFF
TRBD1 | TRBJ2-7 | NA | TRBV6-6 | TGTGCCAGCAGTTACTCGGGACAGAACTACGAGCAGTACTTC | CASSYSGQNYEQYF
TRBD1 | TRBJ1-3 | NA | TRBV5-1 | TGCGCCAGCAGCCTGAAGGGGGCTCCTGGAAACACCATATATTTT | CASSLKGAPGNTIYF
TRBD2 | TRBJ2-1 | few | TRBV28 | TGTGCCAGCAGTTTGTTAGCGGGCTCCTACAATGAGCAGTTCTTC | CASSLLAGSYNEQFF
NA | TRBJ1-4 | NA | TRBV9 | TGTGCCAGCAGCTCCGGTCCCGGGAAACTGTTTTTT | CASSSGPGKLFF
NA | TRBJ2-7 | once | TRBV5-1 | TGCGCCAGCAGCTTGGATCGGGGGAACGAGCAGTACTTC | CASSLDRGNEQYF
TRBD1 | TRBJ1-2 | NA | TRBV5-1 | TGCGCCAGCAGCACACGACAGGGAGAGGGGTTCTATGGCTACACCTTC | CASSTRQGEGFYGYTF
TRBD1 | TRBJ1-2 | NA | TRBV6-1 | TGTGCCAGCAGTCAGGGGGATGGCTACACCTTC | CASSQGDGYTF
NA | TRBJ2-5 | NA | TRBV4-1 | TGCGCCAGCAGCCAAGAGCGGCAAGAGACCCAGTACTTC | CASSQERQETQYF
NA | TRBJ2-1 | NA | TRBV2 | TGTGCCAGCAGTGAACACCCTAGCTCCTACAATGAGCAGTTCTTC | CASSEHPSSYNEQFF
NA | TRBJ2-3 | NA | TRBV12-5 | TGTGCTAGTGGTTTAACGGACTCTACAGATACGCAGTATTTT | CASGLTDSTDTQYF
TRBD2 | TRBJ2-1 | NA | TRBV7-9 | TGTGCCAGCAGCTTAGGCCGAGGGACTAGTTCCAATGAGCAGTTCTTC | CASSLGRGTSSNEQFF
TRBD1 | TRBJ2-2 | NA | TRBV10-1 | TGCGCCGGCAGTGAGTCTAGGACAGGCGACACCGGGGAGCTGTTTTTT | CAGSESRTGDTGELFF
TRBD2 | TRBJ2-3 | NA | TRBV9 | TGTGCCAGCAGCGTGTCTAGCGGGGGGCCAAGCACAGATACGCAGTATTTT | CASSVSSGGPSTDTQYF
NA | TRBJ1-6 | NA | TRBV6-1 | TGTGCCAGCAGTGAAGACAAGGATTCACCCCTCCACTTT | CASSEDKDSPLHF
NA | TRBJ2-3 | NA | TRBV30 | TGTGCCTGGAGATCTAAGCGTGGTCGGGGCACAGATACGCAGTATTTT | CAWRSKRGRGTDTQYF
TRBD2 | TRBJ2-5 | NA | TRBV7-9 | TGTGCCAGCAGCCCCTGGGGGGAGGGTCCCCAAGAGACCCAGTACTTC | CASSPWGEGPQETQYF
NA | TRBJ2-1 | NA | TRBV6-1 | TGTGCCGCCGGTGGGGCTCTTGAGCAGTTCTTC | CAAGGALEQFF
TRBD2 | TRBJ2-1 | NA | TRBV27 | TGTGCCAGCAGTTTTATAGCGGGAGGCGGAAGCTACAATGAGCAGTTCTTC | CASSFIAGGGSYNEQFF
NA | TRBJ1-3 | NA | TRBV2 | TGTGCCAGCAGTGGTTCCCAGGACGTAGGAAACACCATATATTTT | CASSGSQDVGNTIYF
TRBD2 | TRBJ2-7 | NA | TRBV2 | TGTGCCAGCAGTGACCTCCCTAGCGGGTTCTACGAGCAGTACTTC | CASSDLPSGFYEQYF
NA | TRBJ1-3 | NA | TRBV19 | TGTGCCAGTAGTATCCGACAGACCTCTGGAAACACCATATATTTT | CASSIRQTSGNTIYF
TRBD2 | TRBJ2-7 | NA | TRBV5-4 | TGTGCCAGCAGCCCTGGTAGCGGGAGTCAGTACGAGCAGTACTTC | CASSPGSGSQYEQYF
NA | TRBJ2-7 | NA | TRBV20-1 | TGTTCGGAGCCGGGCGGTCGGGAGCAGTACTTC | CSEPGGREQYF
NA | TRBJ2-5 | NA | TRBV7-9 | TGTGCCAGCAGCCCCCCTACGTGGTACAGGGAGACCCAGTACTTC | CASSPPTWYRETQYF
NA | TRBJ1-2 | NA | TRBV6-5 | TGTGCCAGCAGTTACTCGATCCCGGTTTCTGATGGCTACACCTTC | CASSYSIPVSDGYTF
NA | TRBJ1-1 | NA | TRBV28 | TGTGCCAGCAGTTTTGGCACAGAAAGCTTTAACACTGAAGCTTTCTTT | CASSFGTESFNTEAFF
TRBD1 | TRBJ1-2 | NA | TRBV2 | TGTGCCAGCAGTGATACCGGGACAGGGGATTCTGGCTACACCTTC | CASSDTGTGDSGYTF
NA | TRBJ1-6 | NA | TRBV9 | TGTGCCAGCAGCGTAGACCCTCGGATTGGCAATTCACCCCTCCACTTT | CASSVDPRIGNSPLHF
NA | TRBJ2-1 | NA | TRBV7-9 | TGTGCCAGCAGCTTAACTACCTCACATGAGCAGTTCTTC | CASSLTTSHEQFF
NA | TRBJ2-7 | NA | TRBV12-5 | TGTGCTAGTGGTCGCCGGGGGCTACAGGGTAACTCCTACGAGCAGTACTTC | CASGRRGLQGNSYEQYF
TRBD2 | TRBJ2-7 | NA | TRBV5-4 | TGTGCCAGCAGCTTTGCTAGCGGAGGGTACGAGCAGTACTTC | CASSFASGGYEQYF
NA | TRBJ2-7 | once | TRBV6-1 | TGTGCCACAAAACCCTCCGGGTTCAACGAGCAGTACTTC | CATKPSGFNEQYF
TRBD1 | TRBJ1-1 | NA | TRBV15 | TGTGCCACCAGCAGAGTTCTGACAGGGCCTGAAGCTTTCTTT | CATSRVLTGPEAFF
NA | TRBJ2-3 | NA | TRBV18 | TGTGCCAGCTCAAAAGGGGAGTGGACAGATACGCAGTATTTT | CASSKGEWTDTQYF
NA | TRBJ2-7 | NA | TRBV13 | TGTGCCAGCAGCTTAGTGGCAGGCGGTGAGCAGTACTTC | CASSLVAGGEQYF
TRBD2 | TRBJ2-3 | once | TRBV11-2 | TGTGCCAGCAGCTTAGCTCTAGCGGGGGAAGATACGCAGTATTTT | CASSLALAGEDTQYF
NA | TRBJ2-7 | NA | TRBV12-5 | TGTGCTAGTGGTTTACTGGGAGTGGACGAGCAGTACTTC | CASGLLGVDEQYF
NA | TRBJ2-3 | NA | TRBV23-1 | TGCGCCAGCAGTCCCCTCCCCCTACAGGCCGCTGGAGATACGCAGTATTTT | CASSPLPLQAAGDTQYF
NA | TRBJ2-7 | once | TRBV13 | TGTGCCAGCAGCTTAGTGGGACCGGGACAACGGAGCTACGAGCAGTACTTC | CASSLVGPGQRSYEQYF
NA | TRBJ1-1 | NA | TRBV19 | TGTGCCAGTAGTCTTACATCCTGGGGGGTCCTCACTGAAGCTTTCTTT | CASSLTSWGVLTEAFF
TRBD2 | TRBJ2-1 | NA | TRBV30 | TGTGCCTGGAGTGGCTTCTTGGTCAGCGGGAGAGCGAATGAGCAGTTCTTC | CAWSGFLVSGRANEQFF
NA | TRBJ2-7 | NA | TRBV19 | TGTGCCAGTAGTATAATTTACGACGGGGGCTACGAGCAGTACTTC | CASSIIYDGGYEQYF
TRBD2 | TRBJ2-5 | NA | TRBV7-9 | TGTGCCAGCAGCTATACCGGGACTAGTAGAGCCTTGGTCCAAGAGACCCAGTACTTC | CASSYTGTSRALVQETQYF